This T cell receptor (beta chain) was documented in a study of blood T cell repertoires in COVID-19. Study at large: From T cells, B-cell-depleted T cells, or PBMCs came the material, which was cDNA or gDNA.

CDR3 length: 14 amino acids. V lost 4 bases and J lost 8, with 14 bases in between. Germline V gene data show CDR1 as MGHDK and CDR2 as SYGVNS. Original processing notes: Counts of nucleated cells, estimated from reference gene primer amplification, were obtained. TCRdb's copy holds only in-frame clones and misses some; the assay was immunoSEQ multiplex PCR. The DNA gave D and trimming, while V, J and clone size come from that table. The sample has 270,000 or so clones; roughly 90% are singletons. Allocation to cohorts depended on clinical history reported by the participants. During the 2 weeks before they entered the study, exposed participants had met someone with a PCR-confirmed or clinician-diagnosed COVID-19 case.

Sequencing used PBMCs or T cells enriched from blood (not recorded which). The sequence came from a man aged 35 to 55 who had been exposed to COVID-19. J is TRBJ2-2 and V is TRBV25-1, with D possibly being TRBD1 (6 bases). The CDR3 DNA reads TGTGCCAGCAGTGCCGAACAGGGCGGAGGGGAGCTGTTTTTT. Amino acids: CASSAEQGGGELFF.